What follows describes a single T cell receptor (beta chain). Its antigen is undetermined. V lost 4 bases to trimming and J lost 6 bases, with 6 bases between them. This CDR3 is 11 amino acids long. Germline V CDR1 and CDR2: SGHDN, FVKESK. One entry per CDR3 protein, called by TCRdb with MiXCR from the 5' RACE reads. The sample lists 300,000 to 400,000 distinct CDR3 sequences, over 25% seen once, with roughly 5.5% in the top ten. This record belongs to a study of identical twins' blood T cells. Overall study results and limits: Abundant TCRbeta CDR3s overlapped more between twins than with unrelated donors.

The chain has TRBV14 and TRBJ1-1, with D uncertain. Sequencing was performed on PBMCs. This TCR was sampled from a woman between 18 and 50 years old in good health. CDR3 residues: CASSLTSEAFF. CDR3 DNA sequence: TGTGCCAGCAGCCTCACTTCTGAAGCTTTCTTT.